The 12 T cell receptor beta chains presented below share a single source sample, sequenced in a study of CXCR3-negative and CXCR3-positive naive CD8 T cells. With UMI labels, 5' RACE was used to prepare the TRB cDNA libraries. TCRdb re-called the 5' RACE reads; one entry per CDR3 protein, DNA not given. Seen in this sample are about 130,000 distinct CDR3 sequences; the ten most common clones hold 0.45% to 0.6%. Specimen: naive CXCR3- CD8+ T cells from blood. Specified subset: CD45RO-CCR7+CD27+CD95- naive CD8+ T cells lacking CXCR3 (TNR3-). The receptor source for this set is a human donor in good health. Some clones in this sample may be carry-over from other donors' samples.

The rearrangement uses TRBV9 and TRBJ2-7. The germline V gene has CDR1 SGDLS and CDR2 YYNGEE. This CDR3 region has 13 residues. Here the CDR3 reads CASSADISYEQYF.

The V and J genes are TRBV28 and TRBJ2-1; TCRdb's assignment of TRBD2 cannot be checked, as there is no DNA. The germline V gene encodes CDR1 MDHEN and CDR2 SYDVKM. CDR3 size: 15 residues. CDR3 sequence: CASSLGTATYNEQFF.

The V and J genes are TRBV4-3 and TRBJ2-3; TCRdb returns TRBD1, unconfirmable since there is no DNA. Germline V gene lookup returns CDR1 LGHNA and CDR2 YSLEER. This CDR3 is built from 16 residues. The CDR3: CASSQGQGRGTDTQYF.

Here the CDR3 reads CASSAVGTAPYEQYF. The chain is built from TRBV9 and TRBJ2-7; the TCRdb D gene call, TRBD1, has no DNA to confirm it. Germline CDR1 SGDLS, CDR2 YYNGEE. This CDR3 is 15 amino acids long.

The chain couples TRBV4-3 to TRBJ1-1; the TCRdb D gene call, TRBD1, has no DNA to confirm it. CDR3 length: 14 amino acids. Germline V gene data show CDR1 as LGHNA and CDR2 as YSLEER. CDR3 amino acids: CASSQNRGRTEAFF.

This sequence joins TRBV23-1 and TRBJ2-7; TCRdb outputs TRBD2, but without DNA this stays unchecked. TRBV23-1 is labeled an ORF, and its function is uncertain. The CDR3 is 13 amino acids. The CDR3 sequence: CASTSGGNYEQYF.

The chain has TRBV20-1 and TRBJ2-2; TCRdb calls TRBD2, which cannot be checked without DNA. Germline assignment: CDR1 DFQATT and CDR2 SNEGSKA (reference sequence). The CDR3 consists of 17 residues. CDR3 amino acids: CSARGSGGSPKAGELFF.

J is TRBJ2-3 and V is TRBV29-1; as DNA is missing, the TRBD1 call by TCRdb cannot be tested. The length of the CDR3 is 14 residues. CDR1 and CDR2 (germline): SQVTM, ANQGSEA. The CDR3 sequence is CSVLGRDRLDTQYF.

V and J are TRBV19 and TRBJ2-1. This CDR3 contains 12 residues. Germline V gene data show CDR1 as LNHDA and CDR2 as SQIVND (reference sequence). This CDR3 is CARLSSYNERFF.

The chain links TRBV20-1 to TRBJ2-7; the D call from TCRdb, TRBD1, cannot be confirmed without DNA. CDR3 size: 15 residues. CDR1 DFQATT and CDR2 SNEGSKA come from the germline V gene (reference sequence). The CDR3 reads CSARYTGTGSYEQYF.

The chain uses TRBV7-9 and TRBJ2-1; lacking DNA, the TRBD2 call made by TCRdb goes unchecked. The CDR3 runs to 15 residues. Per germline, CDR1 SEHNR and CDR2 FQNEAQ (reference sequence). The CDR3 is CASSRLAGVYNEQFF.

The chain's CDR3 is CASSLVAVYEQYF. The chain recombines TRBV12-3 or TRBV12-4 with TRBJ2-7. The CDR3 runs 13 residues.